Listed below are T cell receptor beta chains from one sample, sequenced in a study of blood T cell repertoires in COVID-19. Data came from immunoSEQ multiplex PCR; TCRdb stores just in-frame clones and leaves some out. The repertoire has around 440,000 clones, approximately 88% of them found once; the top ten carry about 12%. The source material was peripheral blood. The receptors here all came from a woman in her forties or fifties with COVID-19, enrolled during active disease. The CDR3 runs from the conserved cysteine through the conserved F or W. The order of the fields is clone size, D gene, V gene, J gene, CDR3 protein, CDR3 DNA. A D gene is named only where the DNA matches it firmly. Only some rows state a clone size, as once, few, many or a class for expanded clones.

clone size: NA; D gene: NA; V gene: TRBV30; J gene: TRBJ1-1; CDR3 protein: CAWSDQGTTEAFF; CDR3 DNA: TGTGCCTGGAGTGACCAGGGGACCACTGAAGCTTTCTTT
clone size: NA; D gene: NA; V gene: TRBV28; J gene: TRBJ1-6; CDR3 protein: CASTAGNSPLHF; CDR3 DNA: TGTGCCAGCACAGCGGGTAATTCACCCCTCCACTTT
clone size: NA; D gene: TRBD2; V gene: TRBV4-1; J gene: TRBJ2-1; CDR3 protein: CASSSSTSGGADEQFF; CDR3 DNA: TGCGCCAGCAGCTCTAGTACTAGCGGGGGGGCGGATGAGCAGTTCTTC
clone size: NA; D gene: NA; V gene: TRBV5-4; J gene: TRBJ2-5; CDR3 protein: CASSPPTDVRRETQYF; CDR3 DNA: TGTGCCAGCAGCCCCCCTACCGACGTACGGAGAGAGACCCAGTACTTC
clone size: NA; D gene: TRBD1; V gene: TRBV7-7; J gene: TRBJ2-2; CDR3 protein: CASSRDRGRVGELFF; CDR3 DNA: TGTGCCAGCAGCCGGGACAGGGGGCGAGTCGGGGAGCTGTTTTTT
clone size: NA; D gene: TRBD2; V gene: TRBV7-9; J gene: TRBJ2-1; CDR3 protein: CASSLSGVDEQFF; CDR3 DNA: TGTGCCAGCAGCCTTAGCGGGGTGGATGAGCAGTTCTTC
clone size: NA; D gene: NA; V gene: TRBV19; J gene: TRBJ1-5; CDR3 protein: CASSLGGITSPHQPQHF; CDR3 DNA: TGTGCCAGTAGTTTAGGCGGGATCACCTCCCCCCATCAGCCCCAGCATTTT
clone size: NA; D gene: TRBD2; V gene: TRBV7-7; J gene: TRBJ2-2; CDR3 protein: CASSPGGGYAGELFF; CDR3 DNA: TGTGCCAGCAGCCCGGGGGGGGGTTACGCCGGGGAGCTGTTTTTT
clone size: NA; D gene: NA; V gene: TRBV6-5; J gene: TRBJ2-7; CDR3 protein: CAGNTGSYEQYF; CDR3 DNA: TGTGCCGGGAACACAGGGTCCTACGAGCAGTACTTC
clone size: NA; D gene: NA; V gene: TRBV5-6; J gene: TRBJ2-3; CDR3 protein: CASSLGTPQDTQYF; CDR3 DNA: TGTGCCAGCAGCTTGGGGACTCCTCAGGATACGCAGTATTTT
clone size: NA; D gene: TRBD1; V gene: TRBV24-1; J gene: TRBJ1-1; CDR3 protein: CATSDTGEVEAFF; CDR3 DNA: TGTGCCACCAGTGACACAGGGGAGGTGGAGGCTTTCTTT
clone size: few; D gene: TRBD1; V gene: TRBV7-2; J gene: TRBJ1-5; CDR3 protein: CASSHRTGQRDQPQHF; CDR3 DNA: TGTGCCAGCAGCCACAGAACGGGACAGAGAGATCAGCCCCAGCATTTT
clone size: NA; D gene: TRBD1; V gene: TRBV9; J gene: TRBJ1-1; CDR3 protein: CASSVARGLGTEAFF; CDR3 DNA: TGTGCCAGCAGCGTAGCCAGGGGGCTCGGTACTGAAGCTTTCTTT
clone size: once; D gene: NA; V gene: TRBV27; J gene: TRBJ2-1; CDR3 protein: CASSPRGWQSSYNEQFF; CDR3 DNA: TGTGCCAGCAGCCCGCGAGGGTGGCAGAGCTCCTACAATGAGCAGTTCTTC
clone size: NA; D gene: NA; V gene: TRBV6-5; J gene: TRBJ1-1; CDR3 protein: CASSSGGLNTEAFF; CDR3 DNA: TGTGCCAGCAGCTCGGGGGGACTGAACACTGAAGCTTTCTTT
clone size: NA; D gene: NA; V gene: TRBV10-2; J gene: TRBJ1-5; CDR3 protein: CASSLNSNQPQHF; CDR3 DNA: TGCGCCAGCAGTTTAAATAGCAATCAGCCCCAGCATTTT
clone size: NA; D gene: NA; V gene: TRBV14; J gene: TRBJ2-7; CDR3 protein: CASSQGGYEQYF; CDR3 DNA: TGTGCCAGCAGCCAGGGGGGCTACGAGCAGTACTTC
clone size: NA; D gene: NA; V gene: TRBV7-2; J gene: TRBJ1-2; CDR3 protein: CASSPPGLRLDNYGYTF; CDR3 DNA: TGTGCCAGCAGCCCTCCGGGTCTCCGCCTTGATAACTATGGCTACACCTTC
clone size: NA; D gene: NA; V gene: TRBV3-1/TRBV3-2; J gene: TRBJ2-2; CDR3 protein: CASSQPRWGLMNTGELFF; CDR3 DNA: TGTGCCAGCAGCCAACCCCGGTGGGGCCTAATGAACACCGGGGAGCTGTTTTTT
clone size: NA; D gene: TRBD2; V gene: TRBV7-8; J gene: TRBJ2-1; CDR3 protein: CASSTGLAGEQFF; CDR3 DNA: TGTGCCAGCAGCACGGGACTAGCGGGGGAGCAGTTCTTC
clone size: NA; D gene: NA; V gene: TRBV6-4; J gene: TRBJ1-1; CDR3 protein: CASSARGGGTEAFF; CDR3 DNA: TGTGCCAGCAGTGCTCGGGGGGGCGGCACTGAAGCTTTCTTT
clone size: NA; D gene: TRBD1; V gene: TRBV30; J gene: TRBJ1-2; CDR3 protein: CAWSARTGSYLGYTF; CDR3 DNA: TGTGCCTGGAGTGCCCGGACAGGATCTTATTTAGGCTACACCTTC
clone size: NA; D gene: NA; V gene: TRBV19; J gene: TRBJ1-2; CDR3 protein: CASSIGQSGYTF; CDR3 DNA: TGTGCCAGTAGTATAGGACAGTCGGGCTACACCTTC
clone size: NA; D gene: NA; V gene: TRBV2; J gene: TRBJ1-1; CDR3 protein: CASLPGEGNTEAFF; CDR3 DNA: TGTGCCAGCCTCCCGGGGGAGGGTAACACTGAAGCTTTCTTT
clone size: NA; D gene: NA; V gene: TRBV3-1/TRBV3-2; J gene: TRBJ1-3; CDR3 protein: CASSPYPRRGGGNTIYF; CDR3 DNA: TGTGCCAGCAGCCCCTACCCCCGCAGGGGTGGAGGAAACACCATATATTTT
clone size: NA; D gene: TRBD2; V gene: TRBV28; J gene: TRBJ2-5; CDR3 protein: CASSPLAGAPKETQYF; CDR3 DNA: TGTGCCAGCAGTCCCCTAGCGGGGGCTCCGAAAGAGACCCAGTACTTC
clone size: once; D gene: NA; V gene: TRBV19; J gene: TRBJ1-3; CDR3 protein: CASRGADSGNTIYF; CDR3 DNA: TGTGCCAGTCGTGGTGCAGACTCTGGAAACACCATATATTTT
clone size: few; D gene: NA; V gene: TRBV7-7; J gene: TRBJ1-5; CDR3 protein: CASSFRYRVNQPQHF; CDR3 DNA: TGTGCCAGCAGCTTTCGCTACAGGGTTAATCAGCCCCAGCATTTT
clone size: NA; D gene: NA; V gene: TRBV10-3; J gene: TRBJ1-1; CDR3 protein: CAIRASQGWGRNTEAFF; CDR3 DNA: TGTGCCATCAGGGCCTCCCAGGGGTGGGGGCGGAACACTGAAGCTTTCTTT
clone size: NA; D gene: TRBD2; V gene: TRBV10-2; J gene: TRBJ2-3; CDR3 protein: CASSSSGGAKDTQYF; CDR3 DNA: TGCGCCAGCAGTTCAAGCGGGGGGGCCAAGGATACGCAGTATTTT
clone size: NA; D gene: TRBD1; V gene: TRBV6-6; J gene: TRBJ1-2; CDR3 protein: CASSYSGQFNYGYTF; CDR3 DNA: TGTGCCAGCAGTTACTCGGGACAGTTCAACTATGGCTACACCTTC
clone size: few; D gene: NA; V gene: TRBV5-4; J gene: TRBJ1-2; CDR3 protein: CASSLDVSNYGYTF; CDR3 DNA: TGTGCCAGCAGCTTGGACGTGAGTAACTATGGCTACACCTTC
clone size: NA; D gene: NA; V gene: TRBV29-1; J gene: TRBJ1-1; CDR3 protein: CSVDTTGLSEAFF; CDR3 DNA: TGCAGCGTTGATACAACAGGGCTGAGTGAAGCTTTCTTT
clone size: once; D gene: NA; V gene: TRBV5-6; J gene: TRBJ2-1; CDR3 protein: CASSYREDEQFF; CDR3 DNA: TGTGCCAGCAGCTACAGGGAAGATGAGCAGTTCTTC
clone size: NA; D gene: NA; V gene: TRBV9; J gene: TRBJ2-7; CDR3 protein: CASSLMTGEGEQYF; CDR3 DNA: TGTGCCAGCAGCTTAATGACAGGGGAGGGCGAGCAGTACTTC
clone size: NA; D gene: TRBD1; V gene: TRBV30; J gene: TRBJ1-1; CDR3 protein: CAWSSNRGRTEAFF; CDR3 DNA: TGTGCCTGGAGTTCTAACAGGGGGCGAACTGAAGCTTTCTTT
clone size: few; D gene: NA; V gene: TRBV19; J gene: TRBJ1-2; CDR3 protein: CASSQKDSRLYGYTF; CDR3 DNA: TGTGCCAGTAGTCAGAAGGACAGCAGGCTCTATGGCTACACCTTC
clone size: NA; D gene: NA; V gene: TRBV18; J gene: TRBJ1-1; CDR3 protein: CASSPSEGYTEAFF; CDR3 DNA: TGTGCCAGCTCACCAAGTGAGGGCTACACTGAAGCTTTCTTT
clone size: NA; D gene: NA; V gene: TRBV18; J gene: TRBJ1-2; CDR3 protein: CASSPQNAGTEGYTF; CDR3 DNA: TGTGCCAGCTCACCTCAAAACGCCGGCACAGAGGGCTACACCTTC
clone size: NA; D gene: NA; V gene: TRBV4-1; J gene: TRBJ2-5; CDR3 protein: CASSQIVGGEETQYF; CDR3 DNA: TGCGCCAGCAGCCAAATAGTAGGGGGTGAGGAGACCCAGTACTTC
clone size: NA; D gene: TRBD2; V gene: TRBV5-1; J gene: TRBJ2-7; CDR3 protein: CASSSTSGVYEQYF; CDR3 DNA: TGCGCCAGCAGTTCGACTAGCGGGGTCTACGAGCAGTACTTC
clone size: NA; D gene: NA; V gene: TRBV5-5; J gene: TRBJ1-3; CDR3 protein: CASSRVQGTGNTIYF; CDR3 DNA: TGTGCCAGCAGCCGTGTACAGGGAACTGGAAACACCATATATTTT
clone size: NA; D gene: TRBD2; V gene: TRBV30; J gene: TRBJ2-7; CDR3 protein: CAWREAGGTYEQYF; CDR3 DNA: TGTGCCTGGAGAGAAGCGGGGGGTACCTACGAGCAGTACTTC
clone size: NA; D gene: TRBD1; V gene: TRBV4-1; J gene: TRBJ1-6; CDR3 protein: CASSQDRGQGWSPLHF; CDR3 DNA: TGCGCCAGCAGCCAAGACCGGGGACAGGGATGGTCACCCCTCCACTTT
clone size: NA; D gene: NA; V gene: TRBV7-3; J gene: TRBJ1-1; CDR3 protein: CASSLRGSLAEAFF; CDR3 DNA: TGTGCCAGCAGCTTAAGAGGGTCATTAGCTGAAGCTTTCTTT
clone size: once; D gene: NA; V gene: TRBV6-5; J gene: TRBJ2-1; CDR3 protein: CASSRTASLKGEQFF; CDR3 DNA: TGTGCCAGCAGTCGTACGGCTAGCCTTAAGGGTGAGCAGTTCTTC
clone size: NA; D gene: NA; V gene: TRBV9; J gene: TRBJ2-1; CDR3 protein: CASSPGLQRDEQFF; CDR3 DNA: TGTGCCAGCAGCCCGGGACTGCAAAGGGATGAGCAGTTCTTC
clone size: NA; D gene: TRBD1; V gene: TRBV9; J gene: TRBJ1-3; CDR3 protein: CASSAGQGRLGNTIYF; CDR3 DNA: TGTGCCAGCAGCGCAGGACAGGGGAGGCTTGGAAACACCATATATTTT
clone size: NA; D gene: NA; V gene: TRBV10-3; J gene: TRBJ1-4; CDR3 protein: CAISESREGEKLFF; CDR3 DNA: TGTGCCATCAGTGAGTCCAGGGAGGGTGAAAAACTGTTTTTT